The 32 T cell receptor beta chains given below trace back to one sample, sequenced in a study of graft-versus-host responses after intestinal transplantation. Produced via immunoSEQ multiplex PCR; TCRdb's table is partial and in-frame only. Of 7,400 or so clones in the sample, more than 25% were seen once. Responder cells labeled with CFSE (about 200,000) were co-plated with irradiated stimulator cells labeled with violet dye (about 200,000). Material: alloreactive CD8+ T cells from a mixed lymphocyte reaction culture, obtained before intestinal transplant. Subset described: CFSE-low proliferating T cells sorted from approximately six-day pre-transplant mixed lymphocyte reaction (GvH or HvG direction). The receptors shown here come from a human patient who received an intestinal transplant.

The V gene is TRBV7-2, the J gene TRBJ2-1, with D possibly being TRBD2 (6 bases). The V gene lost 1 base and the J gene lost 9 bases, with 13 bases spanning the gap. The CDR3 consists of 14 residues. Germline values: CDR1 SGHTA, CDR2 FQGNSA. The CDR3 coding sequence is TGTGCCAGCAGCTTAGGAGGGCTAGCGACTGAGCAGTTCTTC. Translation gives CASSLGGLATEQFF.

Only one count was recorded for this clone. The chain links TRBV5-1 to TRBJ2-7, with 8 bases aligning to TRBD1. Germline values: CDR1 SGHRS, CDR2 YFSETQ. V gave up 4 bases and J gave up 1 base; unmatched junction bases: 10. The CDR3 covers 16 residues. This CDR3 is CASSPYATGASYEQYF. CDR3 coding DNA: TGCGCCAGCAGCCCCTACGCGACAGGGGCATCCTACGAGCAGTACTTC.

The V and J genes are TRBV27 and TRBJ1-4; the D gene is possibly TRBD1 (6 bases). This CDR3 is built from 14 residues. V lost 6 bases and J 6 bases, leaving 14 bases between the germline ends. Germline assignment: CDR1 MNHEY and CDR2 SMNVEV (reference sequence). In DNA, the CDR3 is TGTGCCAGCAGCCAGGGCTGGGGGCATGAAAAACTGTTTTTT. The encoded protein is CASSQGWGHEKLFF.

The rearrangement links TRBV30 to TRBJ2-1; D might be TRBD1 (5 bases). V lost 8 bases to trimming and J lost 2 bases, with 7 bases between them. Germline CDR1 reads GTSNPN; CDR2 reads SVGIG (reference sequence). CDR3 length: 11 amino acids. CDR3 DNA: TGTGCCACGACAGCCTACAATGAGCAGTTCTTC. It yields the protein CATTAYNEQFF.

This clone has just a few counts. This chain uses TRBV6-1 with TRBJ1-2; 10 bases line up with TRBD1. The germline V gene encodes CDR1 MNHNS and CDR2 SASEGT. V lost 6 bases, J lost 3 bases, and 1 base stayed unmatched. The length of the CDR3 is 13 residues. The CDR3 loop reads CASRGTGDYGYTF. The CDR3 DNA is TGTGCCAGCAGGGGGACAGGGGACTATGGCTACACCTTC.

This sequence joins TRBV5-8 and TRBJ2-1; D is unclear. The CDR3 contains 16 residues. The V gene lost 4 bases and the J gene lost 5 bases, with 19 bases spanning the gap. Per germline, CDR1 SGHTS and CDR2 YDEGEE. CDR3 region: CASSNEAYLGHNEQFF. The CDR3 DNA reads as TGTGCCAGCAGCAACGAGGCCTACCTAGGTCACAATGAGCAGTTCTTC. Supplemented by reference TRBV5-8 and TRBJ2-1, the full variable domain reads EAGVTQSPTHLIKTRGQQATLRCSPISGHTSVYWYQQALGLGLQFLLWYDEGEERNRGNFPPRFSGRQFPNYSSELNVNALELEDSALYLCASSNEAYLGHNEQFFGPGTRLTVL.

V and J are TRBV5-6 and TRBJ1-2; D gene uncertain. Germline CDR1 SGHDT, CDR2 YYEEEE. Trimming stripped 3 bases from V and 6 bases from J, with 12 bases between. The CDR3 is 13 residues long. CDR3 residues: CASSSEVVDGYTF. The CDR3 DNA reads as TGTGCCAGCAGCTCGGAGGTAGTTGATGGCTACACCTTC.

This chain connects TRBV19 to TRBJ1-5; D is ambiguous. The CDR3 is 16 amino acids. V was clipped by 1 base and J by 2 bases, with 12 bases between them. Germline V gives CDR1 LNHDA, CDR2 SQIVND (reference sequence). DNA for the CDR3: TGTGCCAGTAGTATAGTTGTATGGGGAGGCAATCAGCCCCAGCATTTT. Residues: CASSIVVWGGNQPQHF.

This clone has more than one count but fewer than ten. The V and J genes are TRBV27 and TRBJ1-1; no firm D call. This CDR3 is built from 13 residues. Deletions cut 0 bases from V and 8 bases from J, with 10 bases between. Germline V gene data show CDR1 as MNHEY and CDR2 as SMNVEV (reference sequence). CDR3 bases: TGTGCCAGCAGTTTATCCGCGAGTTACGAAGCTTTCTTT. This sequence encodes CASSLSASYEAFF.

In its sample, this clone ranks as large. The chain links TRBV5-6 to TRBJ2-6; D call uncertain. V lost 0 bases and J lost 0, with 4 bases in between. Germline values: CDR1 SGHDT, CDR2 YYEEEE. CDR3 size: 15 residues. As DNA, the CDR3 is TGTGCCAGCAGCTTGGCCTTCTCTGGGGCCAACGTCCTGACTTTC. Residues: CASSLAFSGANVLTF. Full variable domain (remainder filled in from reference TRBV5-6 and TRBJ2-6): DAGVTQSPTHLIKTRGQQVTLRCSPKSGHDTVSWYQQALGQGPQFIFQYYEEEERQRGNFPDRFSGHQFPNYSSELNVNALLLGDSALYLCASSLAFSGANVLTFGAGSRLTVL.

The genes are TRBV10-3 and TRBJ2-5; TRBD1 is a possible D gene (6 bases). The CDR3 contains 18 residues. V was trimmed by 3 bases and J by 5 bases, leaving 25 bases between them. The germline CDR1 and CDR2 sequences are ENHRY and SYGVKD. In nucleotides, the CDR3 is TGTGCCATCAGTGACCTACTAGGGGGTGTGGGTGCAAGGGAGACCCAGTACTTC. It yields the protein CAISDLLGGVGARETQYF.

For this clone: Compared with germline, one end of the junction differs, possibly owing to a read error. The chain combines TRBV7-8 with TRBJ2-3; TRBD2 aligns across 11 bases. CDR3 length: 18 amino acids. CDR1 SGHVS and CDR2 FQNEAQ come from the germline V gene. Here the CDR3 DNA reads TGTGCCAACAGCCCCCGGGGACTAGCGGCTCCCCCTGCTGATACGCAGTATTTT. This sequence encodes CANSPRGLAAPPADTQYF.

The genes are TRBV4-1 and TRBJ1-5, with 9 bases identical to TRBD1. Germline values: CDR1 MGHRA, CDR2 YSYEKL. There are 12 residues in the CDR3. V dropped 5 bases and J dropped 10; count of bases not matched to a gene: 3. The CDR3 DNA is TGCGCCAGCAGCGATACAGGGGGCCCCCAGCATTTT. It translates to CASSDTGGPQHF.

This clone appeared a few times. CDR3 in DNA: TGCGCCAGCAGCGCCCTGACTAGCGGGGTCTGGAATGAGCAGTTCTTC. This gives the protein CASSALTSGVWNEQFF. The rearrangement joins TRBV5-1 to TRBJ2-1, with 11 bases identical to TRBD2. V lost 4 bases, J lost 7 bases, and 10 bases stayed unmatched. Germline assignment: CDR1 SGHRS and CDR2 YFSETQ. The length of the CDR3 is 16 residues. The full variable domain, with the rest looked up from reference TRBV5-1 and TRBJ2-1, is KAGVTQTPRYLIKTRGQQVTLSCSPISGHRSVSWYQQTPGQGLQFLFEYFSETQRNKGNFPGRFSGRQFSNSRSEMNVSTLELGDSALYLCASSALTSGVWNEQFFGPGTRLTVL.

By sample share, this clone is medium-sized. The chain couples TRBV5-1 to TRBJ2-1; 11 nucleotides agree with TRBD2. Germline trimming cut 2 bases from V and 8 bases from J; bases unmatched to any gene: 6. Germline V gene data show CDR1 as SGHRS and CDR2 as YFSETQ. The CDR3 consists of 15 residues. The CDR3 loop reads CASSFTSGSFDEQFF. In DNA form, the CDR3 reads TGCGCCAGCAGCTTTACTAGCGGGAGCTTCGATGAGCAGTTCTTC.

The V and J genes are TRBV28 and TRBJ2-3; a possible D gene is TRBD1 (8 bases). Germline V CDR1 and CDR2: MDHEN, SYDVKM. The V and J ends lost 6 bases and 1 base respectively, with 14 bases between them. This CDR3 contains 15 residues. The DNA for the CDR3 is TGTGCCAGCAGACGGACAGGGAGGGGCACAGATACGCAGTATTTT. The encoded protein is CASRRTGRGTDTQYF.

Within the sample, this clone is medium-sized. The chain has TRBV27 and TRBJ1-5; TRBD1 agrees at 7 bases. V shed 8 bases and J 4 bases; nucleotides not matched to a gene: 2. CDR1 and CDR2 from the germline V gene are MNHEY and SMNVEV (reference sequence). The CDR3 has 12 residues. This chain's CDR3 is CASGQVNQPQHF. DNA of the CDR3: TGTGCCAGCGGACAGGTTAATCAGCCCCAGCATTTT.

The chain links TRBV30 to TRBJ2-5; D is undetermined. Trimming stripped 1 base from V and 7 bases from J, with 4 bases between. CDR1 GTSNPN and CDR2 SVGIG come from the germline V gene (reference sequence). The CDR3 totals 10 residues. The DNA of the CDR3 is TGTGCCTGGAGTGCAGGGACCCAGTACTTC. It yields the protein CAWSAGTQYF.

CDR3 region: CASSQTARGTDTQYF. The CDR3 bases are TGCGCCAGCAGCCAAACGGCGAGGGGCACAGATACGCAGTATTTT. The V and J genes are TRBV4-1 and TRBJ2-3; the D gene is possibly TRBD2 (5 bases). Trimming stripped 2 bases from V and 1 base from J, with 10 bases between. This CDR3 comprises 15 residues. Germline V lookup: CDR1 MGHRA, CDR2 YSYEKL.

The rearrangement links TRBV7-2 to TRBJ2-1; unclear D gene. The V end lost 6 bases, the J end lost 3 bases, and 6 bases lay between the germline ends. CDR3 length: 12 residues. Germline V gene sequence: CDR1 SGHTA, CDR2 FQGNSA. The DNA of the CDR3 is TGTGCCAGCAGTTTCCACTACAATGAGCAGTTCTTC. Protein: CASSFHYNEQFF.

The V call is TRBV9, the J call TRBJ2-7; the match to TRBD1 covers 9 bases. The V gene end was trimmed by 3 bases and the J gene end by 0 bases; junction bases not matched to a gene: 4. Germline V gives CDR1 SGDLS, CDR2 YYNGEE. CDR3 length: 15 residues. CDR3: CASSEGQGLSYEQYF. The CDR3 DNA reads as TGTGCCAGCAGCGAGGGACAGGGCCTCTCCTACGAGCAGTACTTC.

V usage is TRBV10-1 and J usage is TRBJ2-7, with D perhaps matching TRBD2 (8 bases). CDR3 length: 17 amino acids. The germline V gene has CDR1 WNHNN and CDR2 SYGVQD (reference sequence). Between the trimmed V and J ends, which lost 0 bases and 4 bases, there was a span of 19 bases. The CDR3 DNA is TGCGCCAGCAGTGAGTCGACGGGAGGGGGCGGCCGGTACGAGCAGTACTTC. It is translated as CASSESTGGGGRYEQYF.

This clone is medium-sized within its sample. V gene TRBV27 combines with J gene TRBJ1-5; D is unclear. Trimming cost V 0 bases and J 11 bases, with 11 bases left between them. Germline V gives CDR1 MNHEY, CDR2 SMNVEV (reference sequence). This CDR3 has 13 residues. CDR3 loop: CASSLSGSRAQHF. DNA of the CDR3: TGTGCCAGCAGTTTATCTGGGAGTAGAGCCCAGCATTTT.

The chain uses TRBV7-3 and TRBJ2-1; tentatively, D is TRBD2 (6 bases). CDR3 length equals 16 residues. Germline assignment: CDR1 SGHTA and CDR2 FQGTGA. The ends were cut back, 4 bases at V and 0 bases at J, with 13 bases in the middle. CDR3 coding DNA: TGTGCCAGCAGCTCCAGACTAGGACTCTCCTACAATGAGCAGTTCTTC. Translation: CASSSRLGLSYNEQFF.

This clone was seen a handful of times. This chain joins TRBV11-2 and TRBJ2-7; TRBD2 aligns across 8 bases. The CDR3 covers 14 residues. Germline lookup yields CDR1 SGHAT and CDR2 FQNNGV. V was pared by 5 bases and J by 4 bases, with 7 bases of the junction left unmatched. The DNA for the CDR3 is TGTGCCAGCAGCCCGGGGGGGCTTGCATACGAGCAGTACTTC. It is translated as CASSPGGLAYEQYF.

The V and J genes are TRBV1 and TRBJ2-1; TRBD2, as called in the table, went unchecked against the DNA. TRBV1 is marked as a pseudogene. This CDR3 contains 18 residues. CDR3 sequence: CTSSQEGLGTSGVKEQFF. The CDR3 nucleotides read TGCACCAGCAGCCAAGAAGGATTGGGGACTAGCGGGGTGAAGGAGCAGTTCTTC.

This clone was seen a handful of times. The CDR3 region is CASSARENVNVLTF. The DNA for the CDR3 is TGCGCCAGCAGTGCGAGGGAGAATGTCAACGTCCTGACTTTC. This sequence joins TRBV10-1 and TRBJ2-6, with TRBD2 as a possible D gene (5 bases). The CDR3 length is 14 residues. V lost 4 bases to trimming and J lost 9 bases, with 13 bases between them. Per the germline V gene, CDR1 is WNHNN and CDR2 is SYGVQD (reference sequence).

J is TRBJ2-1 and V is TRBV9, with D possibly matching TRBD2 (6 bases). The CDR3 sequence is 18 residues long. V was clipped by 0 bases and J by 0 bases, with 16 bases between them. Germline loops: CDR1 SGDLS, CDR2 YYNGEE. The CDR3 is CASSVGGGLLSSYNEQFF. In nucleotides, the CDR3 is TGTGCCAGCAGCGTAGGGGGAGGACTACTCAGCTCCTACAATGAGCAGTTCTTC.

V usage is TRBV6-5 and J usage is TRBJ2-7, with 8 bases identical to TRBD1. Per the germline V gene, CDR1 is MNHEY and CDR2 is SVGAGI. The CDR3 loop spans 14 amino acids. The V gene end was trimmed by 6 bases and the J gene end by 0 bases; junction bases not matched to a gene: 4. CDR3 residues: CASRTGVSSYEQYF. The CDR3 coding sequence is TGTGCCAGCAGGACAGGGGTTAGCTCCTACGAGCAGTACTTC.

This clone showed up just a few times. The V gene is TRBV7-9, the J gene TRBJ2-7, with 8 bases identical to TRBD2. Per germline, CDR1 SEHNR and CDR2 FQNEAQ (reference sequence). This CDR3 region has 14 residues. V was clipped by 5 bases and J by 4 bases; unmatched bases: 7. CDR3 in DNA: TGTGCCAGCAGCGCGGGACTAGTGGGGTACGAGCAGTACTTC. This sequence encodes CASSAGLVGYEQYF.

The rearrangement joins TRBV29-1 to TRBJ2-1, with 8 bases matching TRBD2. In germline, CDR1 is SQVTM, CDR2 ANQGSEA. This CDR3 is 16 amino acids long. Trimming took 4 bases from V and 2 from J; bases not matched to a gene: 10. CDR3 DNA: TGCAGCGTTGGTAGTGTAGCGGGAACCACCTACAATGAGCAGTTCTTC. Translating gives CSVGSVAGTTYNEQFF.

V usage is TRBV7-8 and J usage is TRBJ2-1; the match to TRBD2 covers 8 bases. The CDR3 length is 15 residues. V was pared by 6 bases and J by 8 bases, with 12 bases of the junction left unmatched. Germline V gene sequence: CDR1 SGHVS, CDR2 FQNEAQ. CDR3 nucleotides: TGTGCCAGCAGGGTTAGCGGGATAAGCCGGGATGAGCAGTTCTTC. Translated, it gives CASRVSGISRDEQFF.